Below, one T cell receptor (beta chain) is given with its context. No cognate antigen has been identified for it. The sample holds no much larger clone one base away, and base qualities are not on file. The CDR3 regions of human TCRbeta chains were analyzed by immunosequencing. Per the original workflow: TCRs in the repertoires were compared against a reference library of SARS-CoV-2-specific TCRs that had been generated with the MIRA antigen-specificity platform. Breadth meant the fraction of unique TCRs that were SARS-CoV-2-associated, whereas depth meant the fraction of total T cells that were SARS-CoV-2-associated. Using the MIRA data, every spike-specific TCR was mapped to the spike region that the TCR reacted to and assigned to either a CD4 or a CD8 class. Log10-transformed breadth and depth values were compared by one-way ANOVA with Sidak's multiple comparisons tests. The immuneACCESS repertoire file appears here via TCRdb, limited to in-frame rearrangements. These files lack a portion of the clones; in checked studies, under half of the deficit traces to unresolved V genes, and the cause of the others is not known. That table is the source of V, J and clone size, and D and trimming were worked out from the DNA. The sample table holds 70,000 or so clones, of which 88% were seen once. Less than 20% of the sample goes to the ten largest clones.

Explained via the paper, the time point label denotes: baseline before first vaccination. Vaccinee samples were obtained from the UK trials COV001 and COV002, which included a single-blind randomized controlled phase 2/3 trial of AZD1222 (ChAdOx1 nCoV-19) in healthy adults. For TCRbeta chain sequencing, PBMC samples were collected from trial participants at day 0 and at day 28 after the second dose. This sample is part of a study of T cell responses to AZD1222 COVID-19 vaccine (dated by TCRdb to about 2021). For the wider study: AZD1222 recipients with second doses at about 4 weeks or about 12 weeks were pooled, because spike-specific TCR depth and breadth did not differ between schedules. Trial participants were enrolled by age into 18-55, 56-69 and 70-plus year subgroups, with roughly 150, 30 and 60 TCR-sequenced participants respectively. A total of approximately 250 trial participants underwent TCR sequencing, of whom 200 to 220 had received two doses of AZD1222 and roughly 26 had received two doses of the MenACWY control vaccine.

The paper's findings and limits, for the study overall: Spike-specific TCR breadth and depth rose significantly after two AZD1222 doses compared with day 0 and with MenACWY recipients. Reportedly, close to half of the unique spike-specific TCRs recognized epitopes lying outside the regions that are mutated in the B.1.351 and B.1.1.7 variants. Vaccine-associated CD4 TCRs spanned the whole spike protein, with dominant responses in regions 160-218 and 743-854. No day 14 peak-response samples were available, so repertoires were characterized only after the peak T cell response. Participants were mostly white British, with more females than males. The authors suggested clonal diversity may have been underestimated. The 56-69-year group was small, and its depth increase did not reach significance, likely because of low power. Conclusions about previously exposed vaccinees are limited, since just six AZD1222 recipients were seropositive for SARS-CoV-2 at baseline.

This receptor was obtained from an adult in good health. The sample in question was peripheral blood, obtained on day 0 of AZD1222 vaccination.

The nucleotide sequence reads as follows: TGCGCCACCCAAGGGACAGGTCAGAACACTGAAGCTTTCTTT. This gives the protein CATQGTGQNTEAFF. The chain joins TRBV10-2 to TRBJ1-1, with 8 middle bases fitting TRBD1. The germline V gene encodes CDR1 WSHSY and CDR2 SAAADI. Trimming accounts for 10 bases at V and 1 base at J, while the number of junction bases matched to no gene is 8. The CDR3 runs 14 amino acids, cysteine and phenylalanine included. The kept DNA is CDR3 alone, 42 bases in frame from the first base.